This paragraph reports one T cell receptor beta chain. Clones were read by immunoSEQ multiplex PCR, and TCRdb kept only the in-frame ones, dropping some. The sample contains nearly 200,000 clones, roughly 90% of which appear only once. The germline V gene encodes CDR1 SGHRS and CDR2 YFSETQ. V trimming: 2 bases; J trimming: 2 bases; junction bases outside the gene matches: 11. The CDR3 is 19 residues long. The data originate from a study of blood T cell repertoires in COVID-19. Material for sequencing was PBMCs or T cells enriched from blood (not recorded which). The sequence was collected from a woman aged 18-29 years who had recovered from COVID-19. The chain has TRBV5-1 and TRBJ2-3; 13 nucleotides align to TRBD2. CDR3 nucleotides: TGCGCCAGCAGCTTCAAAAGGACTAGCGGGGGCGCGAACACAGATACGCAGTATTTT. Its translation is CASSFKRTSGGANTDTQYF.